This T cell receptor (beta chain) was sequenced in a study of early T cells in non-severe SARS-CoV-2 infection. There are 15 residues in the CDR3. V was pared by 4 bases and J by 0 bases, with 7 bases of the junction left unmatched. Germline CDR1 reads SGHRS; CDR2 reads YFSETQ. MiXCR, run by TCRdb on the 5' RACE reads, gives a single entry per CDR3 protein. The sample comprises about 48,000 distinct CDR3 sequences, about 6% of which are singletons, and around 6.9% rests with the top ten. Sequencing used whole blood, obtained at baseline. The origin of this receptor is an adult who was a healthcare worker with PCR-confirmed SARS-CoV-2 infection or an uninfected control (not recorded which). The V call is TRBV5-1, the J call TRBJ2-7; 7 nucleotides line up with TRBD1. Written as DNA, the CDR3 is TGCGCCAGCAGCAGGACAGGCCAGAGCTCCTACGAGCAGTACTTC. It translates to CASSRTGQSSYEQYF. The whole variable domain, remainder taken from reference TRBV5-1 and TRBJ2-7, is KAGVTQTPRYLIKTRGQQVTLSCSPISGHRSVSWYQQTPGQGLQFLFEYFSETQRNKGNFPGRFSGRQFSNSRSEMNVSTLELGDSALYLCASSRTGQSSYEQYFGPGTRLTVT.